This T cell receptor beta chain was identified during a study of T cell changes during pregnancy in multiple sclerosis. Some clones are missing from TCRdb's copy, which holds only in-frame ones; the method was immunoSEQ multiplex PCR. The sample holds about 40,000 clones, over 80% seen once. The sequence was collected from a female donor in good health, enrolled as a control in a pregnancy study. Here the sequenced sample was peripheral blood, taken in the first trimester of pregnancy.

This CDR3 reads CASSLADRGLPYEQYF. The CDR3 DNA follows: TGTGCCAGCAGCTTAGCGGACAGGGGCCTTCCCTACGAGCAGTACTTC. The genes are TRBV7-6 and TRBJ2-7; 9 bases agree with TRBD1. The V and J ends lost 0 bases and 2 bases, in that order; junction bases with no gene match: 5. The CDR3 runs 16 residues. The germline V gene encodes CDR1 SGHVS and CDR2 FNYEAQ.